This T cell receptor (beta chain) was observed in a study of cytomegalovirus exposure and HLA in healthy donors. At the level of the study: Just over 80% of 398 genotyped donors fell in the Caucasian-associated ancestry cluster.

The PCR ran on 60 Vbeta and 13 Jbeta primers. Measured with immunoSEQ multiplex PCR; TCRdb has only the in-frame clones, and not every one. This table has approximately 170,000 clones, around 76% appearing once. This clone was recorded a few times. Its antigen is unidentified. Likely unrecorded immune exposures existed in these nominally healthy donors. Trimming took off 0 bases at V and 0 bases at J, with 10 bases between the two ends. The CDR3 covers 16 residues. CDR1 is SGDLS, CDR2 YYNGEE, per germline. General study points: It was approximately 150 TCR beta chains that were listed as cytomegalovirus-associated.

J is TRBJ1-3 and V is TRBV9; D gene ambiguous. This clonotype was obtained from a man in his forties in good health and CMV-seronegative. Material: PBMCs. The CDR3 region is CASSVAPGGSGNTIYF. DNA for the CDR3: TGTGCCAGCAGCGTAGCCCCGGGAGGCTCTGGAAACACCATATATTTT.